This TCR beta chain was observed in a study of OX40 agonist ivuxolimab in advanced cancers. J was trimmed by 9 bases and V by 0 bases; bases with no gene match: 5. The CDR3 is 13 amino acids. CDR1 is SGHDT and CDR2 is YYEEEE in the germline V gene. Study-wide findings and caveats: Clonal expansion was seen in CD4+ and CD8+ blood T cells by week 6 at 0.1 to 3.0 mg/kg. The study found that CD8+ T cells averaged more expanded clones than CD4+.

Regarding this clone: No antigen is known for it.

The protocol was immunoSEQ multiplex PCR, while the TCRdb copy is restricted to in-frame clones and leaves out a portion. The sample carries 9,500 to 13,000 clones, about 79% recorded once. The sequence was collected from an adult with an advanced solid tumor such as melanoma, head and neck, liver or kidney cancer. V is TRBV5-6 and J is TRBJ2-5; 7 bases are shared with TRBD1. Source: CD4+ or CD8+ T cells sorted from blood, taken in a trial of the OX40 agonist ivuxolimab. DNA of the CDR3: TGTGCCAGCAGCTTGGGGACAGGCCAGGCCCAGTACTTC. Translating gives CASSLGTGQAQYF.